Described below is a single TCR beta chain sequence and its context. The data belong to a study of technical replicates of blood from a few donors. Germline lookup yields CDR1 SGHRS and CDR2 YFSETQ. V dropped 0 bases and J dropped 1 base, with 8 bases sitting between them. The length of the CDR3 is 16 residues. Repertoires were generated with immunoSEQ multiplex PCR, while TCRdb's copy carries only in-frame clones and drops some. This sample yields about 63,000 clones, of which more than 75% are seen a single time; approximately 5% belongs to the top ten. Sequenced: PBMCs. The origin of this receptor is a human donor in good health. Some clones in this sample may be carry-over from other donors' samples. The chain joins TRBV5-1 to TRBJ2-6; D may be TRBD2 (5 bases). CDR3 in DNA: TGCGCCAGCAGCTTGGGCCCGGGATCTGGGGCCAACGTCCTGACTTTC. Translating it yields CASSLGPGSGANVLTF.